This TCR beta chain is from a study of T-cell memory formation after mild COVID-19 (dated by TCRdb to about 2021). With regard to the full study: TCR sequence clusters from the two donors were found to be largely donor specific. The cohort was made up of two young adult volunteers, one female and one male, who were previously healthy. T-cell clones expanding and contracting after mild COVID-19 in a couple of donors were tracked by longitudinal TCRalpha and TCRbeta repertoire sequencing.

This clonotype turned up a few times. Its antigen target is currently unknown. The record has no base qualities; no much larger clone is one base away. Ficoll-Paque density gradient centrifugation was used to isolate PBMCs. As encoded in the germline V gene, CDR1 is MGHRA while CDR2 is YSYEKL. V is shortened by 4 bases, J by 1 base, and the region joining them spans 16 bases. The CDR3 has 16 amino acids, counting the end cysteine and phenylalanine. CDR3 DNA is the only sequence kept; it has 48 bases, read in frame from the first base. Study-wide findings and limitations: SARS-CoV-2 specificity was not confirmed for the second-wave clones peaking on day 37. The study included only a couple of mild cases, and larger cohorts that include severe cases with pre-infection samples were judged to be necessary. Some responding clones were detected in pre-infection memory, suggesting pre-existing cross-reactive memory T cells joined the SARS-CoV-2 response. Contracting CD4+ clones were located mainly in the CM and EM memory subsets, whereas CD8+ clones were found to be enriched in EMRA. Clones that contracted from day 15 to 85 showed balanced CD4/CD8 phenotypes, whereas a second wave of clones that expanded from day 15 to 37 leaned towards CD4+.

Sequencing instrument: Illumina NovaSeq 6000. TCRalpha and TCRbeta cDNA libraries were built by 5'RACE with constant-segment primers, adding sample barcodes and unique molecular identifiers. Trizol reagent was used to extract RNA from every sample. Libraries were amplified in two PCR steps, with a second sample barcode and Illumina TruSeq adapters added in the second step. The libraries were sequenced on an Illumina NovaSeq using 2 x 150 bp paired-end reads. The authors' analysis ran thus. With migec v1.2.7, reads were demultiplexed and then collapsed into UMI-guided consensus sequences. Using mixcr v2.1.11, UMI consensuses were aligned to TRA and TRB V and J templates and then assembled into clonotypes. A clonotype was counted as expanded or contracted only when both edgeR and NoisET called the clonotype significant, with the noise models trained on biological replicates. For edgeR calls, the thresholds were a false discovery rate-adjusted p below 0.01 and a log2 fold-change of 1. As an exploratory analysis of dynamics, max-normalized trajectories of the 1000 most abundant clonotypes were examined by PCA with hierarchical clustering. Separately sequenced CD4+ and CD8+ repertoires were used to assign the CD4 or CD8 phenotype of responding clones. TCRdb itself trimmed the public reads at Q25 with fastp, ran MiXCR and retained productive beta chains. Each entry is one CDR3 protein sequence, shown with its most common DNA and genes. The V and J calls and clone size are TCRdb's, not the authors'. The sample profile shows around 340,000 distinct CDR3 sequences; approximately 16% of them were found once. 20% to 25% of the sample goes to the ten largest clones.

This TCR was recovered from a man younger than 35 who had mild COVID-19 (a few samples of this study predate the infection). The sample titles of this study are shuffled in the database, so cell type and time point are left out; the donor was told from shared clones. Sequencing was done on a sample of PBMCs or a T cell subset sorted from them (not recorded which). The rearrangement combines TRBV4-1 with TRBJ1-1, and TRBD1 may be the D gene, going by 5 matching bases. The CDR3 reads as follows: CASSPAGISGNTEAFF. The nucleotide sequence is TGCGCCAGCAGCCCGGCAGGGATTTCGGGGAACACTGAAGCTTTCTTT.